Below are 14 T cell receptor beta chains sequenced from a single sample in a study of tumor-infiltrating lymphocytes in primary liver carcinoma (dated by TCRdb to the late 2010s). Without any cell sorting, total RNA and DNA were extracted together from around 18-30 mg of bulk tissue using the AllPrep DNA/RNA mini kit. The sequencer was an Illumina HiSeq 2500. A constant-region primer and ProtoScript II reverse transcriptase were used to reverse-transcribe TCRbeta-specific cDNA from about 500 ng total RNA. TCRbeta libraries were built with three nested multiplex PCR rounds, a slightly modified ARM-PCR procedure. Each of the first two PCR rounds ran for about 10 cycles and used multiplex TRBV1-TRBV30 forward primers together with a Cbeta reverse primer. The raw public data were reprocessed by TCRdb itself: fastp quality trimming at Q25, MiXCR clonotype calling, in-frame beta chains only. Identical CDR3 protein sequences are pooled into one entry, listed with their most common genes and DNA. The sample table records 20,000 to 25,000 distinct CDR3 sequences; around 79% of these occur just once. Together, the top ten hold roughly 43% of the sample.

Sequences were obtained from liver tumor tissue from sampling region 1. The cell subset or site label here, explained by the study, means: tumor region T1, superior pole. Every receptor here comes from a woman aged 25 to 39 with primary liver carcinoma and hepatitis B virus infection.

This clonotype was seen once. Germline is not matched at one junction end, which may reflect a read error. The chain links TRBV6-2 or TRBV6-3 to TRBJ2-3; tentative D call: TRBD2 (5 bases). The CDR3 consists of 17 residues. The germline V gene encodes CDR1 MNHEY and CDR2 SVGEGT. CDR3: CARSSEVRGLRRDTQYF. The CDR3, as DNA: TGTGCCAGGAGTTCCGAGGTGCGCGGACTTAGGCGAGATACGCAGTATTTT.

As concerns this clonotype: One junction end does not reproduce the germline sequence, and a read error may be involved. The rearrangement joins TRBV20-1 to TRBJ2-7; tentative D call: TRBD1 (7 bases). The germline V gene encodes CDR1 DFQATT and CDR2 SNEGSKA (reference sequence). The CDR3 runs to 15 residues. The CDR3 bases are TGCAGTGCTAGAGCTCGCGGGACAGCGACCTATGAGCAGTACTTC. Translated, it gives CSARARGTATYEQYF.

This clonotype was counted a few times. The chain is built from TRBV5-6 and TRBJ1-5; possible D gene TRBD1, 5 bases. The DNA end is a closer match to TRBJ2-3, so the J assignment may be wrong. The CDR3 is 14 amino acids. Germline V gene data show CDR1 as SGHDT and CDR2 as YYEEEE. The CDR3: CASSTGGSNQPQYF. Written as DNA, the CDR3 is TGTGCCAGCAGCACAGGTGGCAGCAATCAACCCCAGTATTTT.

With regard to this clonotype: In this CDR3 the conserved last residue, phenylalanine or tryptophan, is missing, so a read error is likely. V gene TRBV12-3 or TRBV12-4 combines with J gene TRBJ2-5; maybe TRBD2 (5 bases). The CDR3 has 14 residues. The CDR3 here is CASSYPDSQETQYL. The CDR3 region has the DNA TGTGCGAGCAGTTACCCGGACTCCCAAGAGACCCAGTACTTA.

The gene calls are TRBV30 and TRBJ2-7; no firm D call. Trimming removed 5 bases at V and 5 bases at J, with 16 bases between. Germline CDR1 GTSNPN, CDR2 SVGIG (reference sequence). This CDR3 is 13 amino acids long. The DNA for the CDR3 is TGTGCCTGGGGCCCAGGTCCCCCGAACGAGCAGTACTTC. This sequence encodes CAWGPGPPNEQYF.

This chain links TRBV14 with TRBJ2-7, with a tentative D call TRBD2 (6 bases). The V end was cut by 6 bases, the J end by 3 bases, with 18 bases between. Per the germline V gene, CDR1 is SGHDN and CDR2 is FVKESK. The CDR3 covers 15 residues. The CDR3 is CASRKTAGTDYEQYF. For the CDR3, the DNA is TGTGCCAGCAGGAAGACGGCGGGGACTGACTACGAGCAGTACTTC.

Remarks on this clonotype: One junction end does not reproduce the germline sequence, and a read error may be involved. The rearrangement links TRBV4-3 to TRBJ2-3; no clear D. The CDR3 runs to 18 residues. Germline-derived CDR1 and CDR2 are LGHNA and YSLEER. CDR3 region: CTSSQSAWLGDPDDTQYF. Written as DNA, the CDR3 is TGCACCAGCAGCCAGTCGGCCTGGCTGGGTGATCCCGATGATACACAGTATTTT.

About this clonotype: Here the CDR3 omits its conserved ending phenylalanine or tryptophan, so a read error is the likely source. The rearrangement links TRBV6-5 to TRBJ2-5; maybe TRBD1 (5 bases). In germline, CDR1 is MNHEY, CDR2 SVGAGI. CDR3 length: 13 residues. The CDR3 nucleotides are TGTGCTAGCAATACCGACAAGGGGCTGACCCAGTACTTA. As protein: CASNTDKGLTQYL.

CDR3 sequence (DNA): TGTGCCAGCAGTTTACTGGCTAGCGGTTACAATGAGCAGTTCTTC. Its protein product is CASSLLASGYNEQFF. This sequence joins TRBV12-3 or TRBV12-4 and TRBJ2-1, with 7 bases that match TRBD2. CDR3 length equals 15 residues. Germline trimming cut 2 bases from V and 4 bases from J; bases unmatched to any gene: 5.

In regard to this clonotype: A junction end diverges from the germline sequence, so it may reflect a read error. The CDR3 spells CAISLRQASYNERFF. In DNA, the CDR3 is TGTGCCATCAGCCTGAGACAGGCCTCCTACAATGAGCGGTTCTTC. This rearrangement joins TRBV11-1 to TRBJ2-1, with D tentatively TRBD1 (6 bases). The CDR3 is made up of 15 amino acids. Germline V gene data show CDR1 as SGHAT and CDR2 as FQDESV (reference sequence).

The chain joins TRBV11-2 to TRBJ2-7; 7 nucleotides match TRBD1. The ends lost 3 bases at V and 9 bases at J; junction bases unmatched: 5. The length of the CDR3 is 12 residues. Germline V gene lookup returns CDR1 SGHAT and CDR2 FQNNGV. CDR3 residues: CASSLARDRQYF. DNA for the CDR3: TGTGCCAGCAGCTTGGCCCGGGACAGGCAGTACTTC.

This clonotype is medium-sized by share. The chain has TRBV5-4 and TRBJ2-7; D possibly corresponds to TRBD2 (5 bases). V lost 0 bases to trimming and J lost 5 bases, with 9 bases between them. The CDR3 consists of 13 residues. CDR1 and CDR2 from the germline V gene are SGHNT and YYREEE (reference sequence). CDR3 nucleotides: TGTGCCAGCAGCTTGGGTCTGGGAGACGAGCAGTACTTC. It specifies CASSLGLGDEQYF.

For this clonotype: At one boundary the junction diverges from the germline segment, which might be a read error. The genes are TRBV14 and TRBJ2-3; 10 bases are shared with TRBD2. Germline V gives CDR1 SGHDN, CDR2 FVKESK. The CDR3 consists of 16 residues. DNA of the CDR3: TGTCCCAGCAGCCAGGTTCAGCGGGAGGGCCATGATACGCAGTATTTT. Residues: CPSSQVQREGHDTQYF.

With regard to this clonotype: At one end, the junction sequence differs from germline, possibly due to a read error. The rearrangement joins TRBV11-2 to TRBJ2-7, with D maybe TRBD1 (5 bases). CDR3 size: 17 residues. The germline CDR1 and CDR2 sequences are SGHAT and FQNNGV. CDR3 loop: CASSVTGRGSWIYEQCF. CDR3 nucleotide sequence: TGTGCCAGTAGTGTCACAGGAAGGGGCTCTTGGATCTACGAGCAGTGCTTC.